The entry below describes one TCR beta chain. Antigen specificity is unknown. This sample is drawn from a study of cytomegalovirus exposure and HLA in healthy donors. Findings of the study overall: Associated with cytomegalovirus, according to the listing, were approximately 160 TCR beta chains. Whilst most TCR sequences proved rare, a subset of public TCRs occurred across many donors. Later, an analysis found that TCR clusters from the first cohort tended to co-occur in the roughly 120 validation repertoires.

This CDR3 has 12 residues. CDR1 and CDR2 from the germline V gene are GTSNPN and SVGIG (reference sequence). With 4 bases removed from V and 1 base from J, the gap between germline ends came to 7 bases. Libraries were prepared by immunoSEQ multiplex PCR; TCRdb keeps only in-frame clonotypes and omits some of them. The sample has about 250,000 clones; approximately 87% are singletons. This sequence joins TRBV30 and TRBJ2-5; D unresolved. The sequenced sample consisted of PBMCs. This sequence originates from a man between 18 and 29 years old in good health and CMV-seronegative. The CDR3 DNA reads TGTGCCTGGACGGCGGTCCAAGAGACCCAGTACTTC. Protein: CAWTAVQETQYF.